These 12 T cell receptor beta chains were sequenced from one sample in a study of identical twins. TCRdb reprocessed the 5' RACE reads with MiXCR, giving one entry per CDR3 protein. Of approximately 700,000 distinct CDR3 sequences in the sample, 5.5% to 6.5% are singletons; the top ten hold about 2%. The material sequenced was naive T cells sorted from blood. The receptors derive from a man between 18 and 29 years old in good health.

This clonotype was recorded many times. The chain links TRBV4-1 to TRBJ2-5; TRBD1 matches 10 bases. J gave up 3 bases and V 2 bases, and 3 bases lay outside the gene matches. The CDR3 sequence is 15 residues long. Germline lookup yields CDR1 MGHRA and CDR2 YSYEKL. CDR3 loop: CASSQPTGGEETQYF. The CDR3 DNA follows: TGCGCCAGCAGCCAACCGACAGGGGGCGAAGAGACCCAGTACTTC.

This clonotype showed up just a few times. Written as DNA, the CDR3 is TGCAGCGTTAAGTCAGGACCCTACGAGCAGTACTTC. This translates into CSVKSGPYEQYF. The rearrangement uses TRBV29-1 and TRBJ2-7, with D unresolved. This CDR3 has 12 residues. The germline CDR1 and CDR2 sequences are SQVTM and ANQGSEA. Trimming shortened V by 5 bases and J by 2 bases, and 10 bases separated the two germline ends.

The gene calls are TRBV18 and TRBJ1-1; 10 bases line up with TRBD1. Germline CDR1 reads KGHSH; CDR2 reads LQKENI. The CDR3 is 21 amino acids. V was pared by 1 base and J by 0 bases, with 17 bases of the junction left unmatched. CDR3 amino acids: CASSPRIPVGQGFHLNTEAFF. Here the CDR3 DNA reads TGTGCCAGCTCACCACGAATACCGGTGGGACAGGGGTTTCATTTGAACACTGAAGCTTTCTTT.

The V gene is TRBV7-6, the J gene TRBJ2-2; a possible D gene is TRBD1 (5 bases). Trimming pared 3 bases from V and 0 bases from J, leaving 11 bases between. CDR1 is SGHVS and CDR2 is FNYEAQ in the germline V gene. The CDR3 spans 16 residues. CDR3 protein: CASSFSQGANTGELFF. CDR3 DNA: TGTGCCAGCAGCTTTTCGCAGGGCGCGAACACCGGGGAGCTGTTTTTT.

The chain has TRBV4-2 and TRBJ1-2; D is possibly TRBD1 (5 bases). V lost 5 bases, J lost 9 bases, and 22 bases lay in between. The CDR3 consists of 15 residues. Germline V gene sequence: CDR1 LGHNA, CDR2 YNFKEQ. CDR3 nucleotide sequence: TGTGCCAGCAGCGACATATGGGGCGGCGAGGGGCGCTACACCTTC. Its protein is CASSDIWGGEGRYTF.

This clonotype was seen only a few times. The rearrangement joins TRBV12-3 or TRBV12-4 to TRBJ2-2; D not resolved. There are 14 residues in the CDR3. V lost 6 bases, J lost 4 bases, and 12 bases lay in between. The DNA of the CDR3 is TGTGCCAGCAGCAGGACCTCTATCACCGGGGAGCTGTTTTTT. This encodes CASSRTSITGELFF.

This clonotype was recorded at least ten times. The chain has TRBV20-1 and TRBJ2-1, with TRBD2 matching over 11 bases. Trimming at V came to 0 bases and at J to 1 base, leaving 2 bases not matched to a gene. The germline CDR1 and CDR2 sequences are DFQATT and SNEGSKA (reference sequence). The CDR3 runs to 16 residues. CDR3 sequence (DNA): TGCAGTGCTAGAGAACTAGCGGGGGATTCCTACAATGAGCAGTTCTTC. Translation gives CSARELAGDSYNEQFF.

This clonotype was picked up many times. This chain connects TRBV27 to TRBJ2-7; D may be TRBD1 or TRBD2 (5 bases each). The CDR3 sequence is 15 residues long. Trimming pared 6 bases from V and 4 bases from J, leaving 19 bases between. Germline loops: CDR1 MNHEY, CDR2 SMNVEV (reference sequence). Here the CDR3 DNA reads TGTGCCAGCAGCTCAATAGTCCGGGACCGATACGAGCAGTACTTC. Its translation is CASSSIVRDRYEQYF.

This clonotype has only a few counts. This sequence joins TRBV5-5 and TRBJ1-1, with 9 nucleotides matching TRBD1. The trim removed 7 bases at V and 3 bases at J, leaving 4 bases unmatched. The germline V gene encodes CDR1 SGHKS and CDR2 YYEKEE (reference sequence). This CDR3 comprises 13 residues. CDR3: CASGRDRDTEAFF. In nucleotides, the CDR3 is TGTGCCAGCGGCCGGGACAGGGACACTGAAGCTTTCTTT.

The table lists this clonotype with many counts. The V and J genes are TRBV29-1 and TRBJ2-1; the D gene is possibly TRBD2 (6 bases). V gave up 8 bases and J gave up 0 bases, with 14 bases separating them. The germline V gene encodes CDR1 SQVTM and CDR2 ANQGSEA. The CDR3 spans 14 residues. CDR3 DNA sequence: TGCAGCACTAAAGTGGACTACTCCTACAATGAGCAGTTCTTC. Protein product: CSTKVDYSYNEQFF.

Here the CDR3 reads CASSSPGTSGTSYNEQFF. The DNA of the CDR3 is TGTGCCAGCAGCTCCCCCGGGACTAGCGGGACGTCGTACAATGAGCAGTTCTTC. The rearrangement uses TRBV7-6 and TRBJ2-1, with 13 nucleotides matching TRBD2. The CDR3 sequence is 18 residues long. CDR1 and CDR2 from the germline V gene are SGHVS and FNYEAQ. The junction had 10 bases not matched to a gene; V was cut back by 4 bases and J by 4 bases.

The chain is built from TRBV7-8 and TRBJ2-2, with unresolved D. Germline CDR1 SGHVS, CDR2 FQNEAQ. The CDR3 runs 15 residues. V lost 1 base, J lost 3 bases, and 9 bases lay in between. CDR3 residues: CASSLVSADTGELFF. CDR3 nucleotides: TGTGCCAGCAGCTTAGTTTCGGCGGACACCGGGGAGCTGTTTTTT.